A single sample is the source of the 28 T cell receptor beta chains below, sequenced in a study of CD8+CD57+ T cells in acquired aplastic anemia. Investigators profiled TCR beta VDJ and CDR3 from genomic DNA template. A single record per CDR3 protein comes from TCRdb applying MiXCR to the reads. This table has about 180,000 distinct CDR3 sequences, approximately 45% appearing once. The material sequenced was sorted CD4+, CD8+, or CD8+CD57+ T cells (not recorded which) from PBMCs. These receptors were collected from a human donor in good health.

The chain couples TRBV4-3 to TRBJ2-5; D may be TRBD1 or TRBD2 (5 bases each). Germline V gene lookup returns CDR1 LGHNA and CDR2 YSLEER. Trimming removed 1 base at V and 5 bases at J, with 17 bases between. The CDR3 covers 16 residues. The CDR3 DNA reads as TGCGCCAGCAGCCAAGTCTTCGCAGCTGGGACGGAGACCCAGTACTTC. It codes for CASSQVFAAGTETQYF.

In regard to this clonotype: It may be a read error: a sequence one base away is much more abundant. This rearrangement joins TRBV12-3 or TRBV12-4 to TRBJ1-5, with 9 bases aligning to TRBD1. This CDR3 comprises 15 residues. CDR3 protein: CASSPGQGSNQSQHF. CDR3 DNA: TGTGCCAGCAGTCCGGGACAGGGTAGCAATCAGTCCCAGCATTTT.

This clonotype was found many times. The V gene is TRBV20-1, the J gene TRBJ2-5; D gene unclear. This CDR3 region has 12 residues. Germline V CDR1 and CDR2: DFQATT, SNEGSKA (reference sequence). The V end lost 3 bases, the J end lost 5 bases, and 10 bases lay between the germline ends. This chain's CDR3 is CSARPSLETQYF. The CDR3 nucleotides read TGCAGTGCTAGGCCATCGCTGGAGACCCAGTACTTC.

This clonotype was detected only a few times. Here the CDR3 omits its conserved ending phenylalanine or tryptophan, so a read error is the likely source. The chain uses TRBV5-5 and TRBJ2-7; D remains ambiguous. Germline lookup yields CDR1 SGHKS and CDR2 YYEKEE (reference sequence). Trimming took 2 bases from V and 0 from J, leaving 12 bases between them. The CDR3 runs to 15 residues. CDR3 sequence reads: CASSFQVADSYEQYS. The CDR3 DNA sequence: TGTGCCAGCAGCTTTCAGGTTGCCGACTCCTACGAGCAGTACTCC.

This chain uses TRBV7-2 with TRBJ1-1, with 9 bases fitting TRBD1. The CDR3 covers 13 residues. V was pared by 9 bases and J by 3 bases, with 5 bases of the junction left unmatched. Germline V lookup: CDR1 SGHTA, CDR2 FQGNSA. The CDR3 DNA reads TGTGCCAGTCAACAGGGGGCCTACACTGAAGCTTTCTTT. Translated, it gives CASQQGAYTEAFF.

In its sample, this clonotype was seen once. The chain joins TRBV29-1 to TRBJ2-3, with TRBD1 identical over 8 bases. V lost 6 bases and J lost 3; bases outside the gene matches: 2. The germline V gene has CDR1 SQVTM and CDR2 ANQGSEA. This CDR3 is 12 amino acids long. CDR3 amino acids: CSVDRGTDTQYF. The CDR3 coding sequence is TGCAGCGTCGACAGGGGAACAGATACGCAGTATTTT.

In its sample, this clonotype was seen many times. At one boundary the junction diverges from the germline segment, which might be a read error. The chain couples TRBV12-3 or TRBV12-4 to TRBJ2-1; 8 bases align to TRBD1. The CDR3 spans 15 residues. CDR3 loop: CASNGRGRGRKDTCF. The CDR3 coding sequence is TGTGCCAGCAACGGAAGGGGCAGGGGGCGAAAGGATACCTGCTTC.

CDR3 region: CSVDSNLEYQETQYF. The CDR3 nucleotides are TGCAGCGTCGACTCTAATCTCGAGTACCAAGAGACCCAGTACTTC. V and J are TRBV29-1 and TRBJ2-5; D remains unclear. CDR1 and CDR2 (germline): SQVTM, ANQGSEA. The V end was cut by 6 bases, the J end by 0 bases, with 17 bases between. The CDR3 is 15 residues long.

This clonotype was counted many times. The rearrangement joins TRBV7-9 to TRBJ2-7, with 11 bases fitting TRBD2. CDR1 and CDR2 (germline): SEHNR, FQNEAQ (reference sequence). CDR3 length: 14 amino acids. V gave up 11 bases and J gave up 0 bases; unmatched junction bases: 6. The CDR3 coding sequence is TGTGCCGGGGAGACTAGCGGGATCTCCTACGAGCAGTACTTC. Residues: CAGETSGISYEQYF.

J is TRBJ2-5 and V is TRBV9; D ambiguous. The germline gives CDR1 SGDLS, CDR2 YYNGEE. Trimming removed 0 bases at V and 8 bases at J, with 14 bases between. CDR3 length: 14 residues. Here the CDR3 reads CASSVGAAGLTQYF. CDR3 DNA: TGTGCCAGCAGCGTAGGTGCAGCCGGATTAACCCAGTACTTC.

J is TRBJ2-7 and V is TRBV20-1; D gene unclear. CDR3 length equals 11 residues. Germline assignment: CDR1 DFQATT and CDR2 SNEGSKA (reference sequence). V was pared by 1 base and J by 3 bases, with 4 bases between. The CDR3 loop is CSARGRYEQYF. CDR3 in DNA: TGCAGTGCTAGAGGACGCTACGAGCAGTACTTC.

This clonotype has at least ten counts. The chain carries TRBV11-2 and TRBJ2-2; possibly TRBD1 for D (6 bases). V was shortened by 4 bases and J by 1 base, with 7 bases between the two germline ends. Germline lookup yields CDR1 SGHAT and CDR2 FQNNGV. The CDR3 loop spans 14 amino acids. The CDR3: CASSSGQNTGELFF. Written as DNA, the CDR3 is TGTGCCAGCAGCTCGGGACAGAACACCGGGGAGCTGTTTTTT.

The J gene is TRBJ1-1, the V gene TRBV29-1; D is undetermined. Trimming cost V 3 bases and J 5 bases, with 7 bases left between them. Germline V lookup: CDR1 SQVTM, CDR2 ANQGSEA. This CDR3 has 11 residues. CDR3 residues: CSVEWITEAFF. For the CDR3, the DNA is TGCAGCGTTGAGTGGATAACTGAAGCTTTCTTT. Full variable domain (rest looked up from reference TRBV29-1 and TRBJ1-1): SAVISQKPSRDICQRGTSLTIQCQVDSQVTMMFWYRQQPGQSLTLIATANQGSEATYESGFVIDKFPISRPNLTFSTLTVSNMSPEDSSIYLCSVEWITEAFFGQGTRLTVV.

This clonotype has a count of ten or more. V and J are TRBV11-2 and TRBJ1-6; D call uncertain. The CDR3 length is 19 residues. Germline-derived CDR1 and CDR2 are SGHAT and FQNNGV. Between the trimmed V and J ends, which lost 1 base and 9 bases, there was a span of 25 bases. The CDR3: CASSLGQHVNPLIGSPLHF. CDR3 sequence (DNA): TGTGCCAGCAGCTTAGGCCAACATGTAAATCCCCTTATAGGTTCACCCCTCCACTTT.

The chain links TRBV7-3 to TRBJ2-5; 8 bases match TRBD1. From germline, CDR1 is SGHTA and CDR2 FQGTGA. V trimming: 2 bases; J trimming: 2 bases; junction bases outside the gene matches: 4. The CDR3 sequence is 15 residues long. CDR3 nucleotide sequence: TGTGCCAGCAGCTTAGGGACAGGCCGTCAAGAGACCCAGTACTTC. Its translation: CASSLGTGRQETQYF.

This clonotype was recorded many times. The rearrangement joins TRBV7-9 to TRBJ2-7, with 11 bases that match TRBD1. Germline-derived CDR1 and CDR2 are SEHNR and FQNEAQ (reference sequence). The CDR3 contains 14 residues. The junction had 6 bases not matched to a gene; V was cut back by 4 bases and J by 7 bases. The CDR3, as DNA: TGTGCCAGCAGCTCGGGACAGGGGGAGAGAGAGCAGTACTTC. Its translation: CASSSGQGEREQYF.

The rearrangement uses TRBV29-1 and TRBJ2-7; D perhaps matches TRBD1 (6 bases). The germline CDR1 and CDR2 sequences are SQVTM and ANQGSEA. V was clipped by 4 bases and J by 0 bases, with 10 bases between them. This CDR3 is built from 13 residues. CDR3 bases: TGCAGCGTTGTCCAGGGGAACTCCTACGAGCAGTACTTC. It specifies CSVVQGNSYEQYF.

This clonotype was recorded a few times. The J gene is TRBJ2-1, the V gene TRBV3-1; D is undetermined. The CDR3 loop spans 17 amino acids. Per germline, CDR1 LGHDT and CDR2 YNNKEL (reference sequence). Between the trimmed V and J ends, which lost 3 bases and 8 bases, there was a span of 23 bases. The CDR3 protein is CASSHFRPPSSTDEQFF. The CDR3 nucleotides read TGTGCCAGCAGCCATTTTCGGCCACCCAGTTCTACAGATGAGCAGTTCTTC.

As concerns this clonotype: The germline gene is not matched at one end of the junction; a read error may be the cause. The chain has TRBV10-3 and TRBJ1-3, with D uncertain. CDR3 size: 13 residues. The germline CDR1 and CDR2 sequences are ENHRY and SYGVKD. This CDR3 is CAISESWMSSSGF. The CDR3 nucleotides read TGTGCCATCAGTGAGTCTTGGATGAGTTCCTCTGGTTTT.

This clonotype was observed at least ten times. V and J are TRBV5-6 and TRBJ1-3; D is unresolved. Trimming left V 3 bases short and J 0 bases short, with 10 bases between. The CDR3 length is 15 residues. CDR1 is SGHDT and CDR2 is YYEEEE in the germline V gene. The CDR3 region has the DNA TGTGCCAGCAGCTCCTCTCCTGTCTCTGGAAACACCATATATTTT. Translating gives CASSSSPVSGNTIYF.

The V and J genes are TRBV24-1 and TRBJ2-7, with 8 bases aligning to TRBD1. Germline CDR1 reads KGHDR; CDR2 reads SFDVKD. V shed 12 bases and J 1 base; nucleotides not matched to a gene: 7. The CDR3 extends over 13 amino acids. The CDR3 loop is CAGGQGISYEQYF. CDR3 coding DNA: TGTGCCGGTGGACAGGGCATTTCCTACGAGCAGTACTTC.

This clonotype has ten or more counts. V usage is TRBV12-3 or TRBV12-4 and J usage is TRBJ2-1; D is ambiguous. The V end was cut by 7 bases, the J end by 0 bases, with 10 bases between. The CDR3 has 14 amino acids. CDR3 sequence (DNA): TGTGCCAGCAAATGGTCAGGCTCCTACAATGAGCAGTTCTTC. Encoded protein: CASKWSGSYNEQFF.

The chain is built from TRBV24-1 and TRBJ2-1, with 9 positions matching TRBD2. CDR1 and CDR2 from the germline V gene are KGHDR and SFDVKD. With 6 bases clipped from V and 4 bases from J, the junction kept 6 bases outside the gene matches. The CDR3 runs 15 residues. This CDR3 is CATSPRLAGYNEQFF. CDR3 sequence (DNA): TGTGCCACCAGTCCCCGGCTAGCGGGATACAATGAGCAGTTCTTC.

V is TRBV11-3 and J is TRBJ2-7, with 7 positions matching TRBD1. CDR1 is SGHNT and CDR2 is YENEEA in the germline V gene. There are 15 residues in the CDR3. With 6 bases clipped from V and 2 bases from J, the junction kept 10 bases outside the gene matches. The CDR3 region has the DNA TGTGCCAGCAGTTTGATATCGGGACAGCCCTACGAGCAGTACTTC. The encoded protein is CASSLISGQPYEQYF.

A remark on this clonotype: It may be a read error: a sequence one base away is much more abundant. The rearrangement uses TRBV12-3 or TRBV12-4 and TRBJ1-1, with TRBD1 matching over 9 bases. There are 15 residues in the CDR3. CDR3 residues: CASSVRDRANTDAFF. The CDR3 DNA follows: TGTGCCAGCAGTGTCCGGGACAGGGCGAACACTGACGCTTTCTTT.

This chain links TRBV7-3 with TRBJ2-5, with 8 nucleotides matching TRBD2. This CDR3 is 14 amino acids long. Germline-derived CDR1 and CDR2 are SGHTA and FQGTGA. V was pared by 1 base and J by 4 bases, with 2 bases of the junction left unmatched. The CDR3: CASSLMREAETQYF. CDR3 coding DNA: TGTGCCAGCAGCTTAATGCGGGAGGCAGAGACCCAGTACTTC. The whole variable domain, remainder taken from reference TRBV7-3 and TRBJ2-5, is GAGVSQTPSNKVTEKGKYVELRCDPISGHTALYWYRQSLGQGPEFLIYFQGTGAADDSGLPNDRFFAVRPEGSVSTLKIQRTERGDSAVYLCASSLMREAETQYFGPGTRLLVL.

V gene TRBV2 combines with J gene TRBJ1-2; D call uncertain. V lost 7 bases to trimming and J lost 4 bases, with 16 bases between them. The CDR3 has 14 amino acids. Germline CDR1 and CDR2: SNHLY and FYNNEI. The CDR3 bases are TGTGCCAGCACTCCGAGCCCAGGTCCCTATGGCTACACCTTC. This translates into CASTPSPGPYGYTF. Full variable domain (outside the CDR3, taken from reference TRBV2 and TRBJ1-2): EPEVTQTPSHQVTQMGQEVILRCVPISNHLYFYWYRQILGQKVEFLVSFYNNEISEKSEIFDDQFSVERPDGSNFTLKIRSTKLEDSAMYFCASTPSPGPYGYTFGSGTRLTVV.

The table lists this clonotype with a few counts. The V call is TRBV5-4, the J call TRBJ2-4; TRBD2 matches at 12 bases. The CDR3 sequence is 16 residues long. CDR1 is SGHNT and CDR2 is YYREEE in the germline V gene (reference sequence). The V segment lost 3 bases and the J segment 2 bases; nucleotides outside the gene matches: 3. In nucleotides, the CDR3 is TGTGCCAGCAGCTCAGGACTAGCGGGATCCAAAAACATTCAGTACTTC. It encodes CASSSGLAGSKNIQYF.